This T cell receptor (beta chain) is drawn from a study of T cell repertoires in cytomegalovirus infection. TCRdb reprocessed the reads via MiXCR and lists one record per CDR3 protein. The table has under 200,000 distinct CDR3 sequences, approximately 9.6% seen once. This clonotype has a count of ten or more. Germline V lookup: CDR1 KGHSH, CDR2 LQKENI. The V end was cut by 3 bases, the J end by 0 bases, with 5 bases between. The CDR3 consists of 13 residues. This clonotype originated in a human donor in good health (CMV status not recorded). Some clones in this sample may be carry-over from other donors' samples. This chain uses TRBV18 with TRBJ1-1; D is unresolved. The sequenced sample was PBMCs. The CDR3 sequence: CASSPAVNTEAFF. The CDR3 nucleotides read TGTGCCAGCTCACCGGCGGTGAACACTGAAGCTTTCTTT.